The next 20 T cell receptor beta chains were all read from a single sample in a study of blood T cell repertoires in COVID-19. Some clones are missing from TCRdb's copy, which holds only in-frame ones; the method was immunoSEQ multiplex PCR. The top ten hold under 4% of the sample, which has fewer than 400,000 clones, approximately 81% seen once. The sequencing input was peripheral blood. These receptor sequences come from a woman aged 18-35 years with acute or convalescent COVID-19.

The V call is TRBV12-3 or TRBV12-4, the J call TRBJ2-7; weak D call: TRBD2 (5 bases). The CDR3 runs to 12 residues. With 6 bases removed from V and 1 base from J, the gap between germline ends came to 7 bases. In nucleotides, the CDR3 is TGTGCCAGCAGGGAGGCATCCTACGAGCAGTACTTC. Translation gives CASREASYEQYF.

The chain employs TRBV5-1 and TRBJ2-3; D might be TRBD2 (7 bases). V lost 6 bases and J 4 bases, leaving 15 bases between the germline ends. CDR1 is SGHRS and CDR2 is YFSETQ in the germline V gene. This CDR3 is built from 14 residues. The CDR3 DNA sequence: TGCGCCAGCACCCTTGGGAGGGGGGCAGATACGCAGTATTTT. It is translated as CASTLGRGADTQYF. Supplemented by reference TRBV5-1 and TRBJ2-3, the full variable domain reads KAGVTQTPRYLIKTRGQQVTLSCSPISGHRSVSWYQQTPGQGLQFLFEYFSETQRNKGNFPGRFSGRQFSNSRSEMNVSTLELGDSALYLCASTLGRGADTQYFGPGTRLTVL.

This chain uses TRBV14 with TRBJ1-2, with 7 bases lining up with TRBD1. Trimming took 5 bases from V and 4 from J; bases not matched to a gene: 10. Per the germline V gene, CDR1 is SGHDN and CDR2 is FVKESK. The CDR3 length is 15 residues. The CDR3: CASSKTGPMGYGYTF. The CDR3 DNA reads TGTGCCAGCAGCAAGACAGGGCCAATGGGCTATGGCTACACCTTC.

The chain employs TRBV28 and TRBJ1-3, with 8 nucleotides matching TRBD1. The CDR3 is 16 residues long. Trimming cost V 3 bases and J 4 bases; bases outside gene matches: 8. Germline V gives CDR1 MDHEN, CDR2 SYDVKM. This chain's CDR3 is CASSFRSWTGGNTIYF. CDR3 nucleotides: TGTGCCAGCAGTTTTCGATCCTGGACAGGGGGAAACACCATATATTTT.

The chain has TRBV2 and TRBJ2-6; the match to TRBD1 covers 8 bases. The CDR3 has 19 residues. The germline gives CDR1 SNHLY, CDR2 FYNNEI. V shed 4 bases and J 0 bases; nucleotides not matched to a gene: 11. CDR3 residues: CASSGQGILPTSGANVLTF. The CDR3 DNA is TGTGCCAGCAGTGGACAGGGGATTTTACCCACCTCTGGGGCCAACGTCCTGACTTTC.

The gene calls are TRBV2 and TRBJ1-3; D may be TRBD1 (5 bases). CDR1 and CDR2 (germline): SNHLY, FYNNEI. The CDR3 extends over 16 amino acids. V was shortened by 7 bases and J by 0 bases, with 16 bases between the two germline ends. The CDR3 DNA follows: TGTGCCAGCACCCGGGACTGGGAGTACTCTGGAAACACCATATATTTT. Amino acids: CASTRDWEYSGNTIYF. Supplemented by reference TRBV2 and TRBJ1-3, the full variable domain reads EPEVTQTPSHQVTQMGQEVILRCVPISNHLYFYWYRQILGQKVEFLVSFYNNEISEKSEIFDDQFSVERPDGSNFTLKIRSTKLEDSAMYFCASTRDWEYSGNTIYFGEGSWLTVV.

This clone was observed once. The rearrangement joins TRBV7-9 to TRBJ2-5; D is unclear. This CDR3 contains 14 residues. Germline V gene lookup returns CDR1 SEHNR and CDR2 FQNEAQ (reference sequence). The V end lost 0 bases, the J end lost 3 bases, and 8 bases lay between the germline ends. The CDR3 loop reads CASSLAATEETQYF. As DNA, the CDR3 is TGTGCCAGCAGCTTAGCCGCCACTGAAGAGACCCAGTACTTC.

CDR3 sequence reads: CASSLPPGTGGQETQYF. CDR3 DNA: TGTGCCAGCAGTTTACCTCCCGGGACGGGAGGTCAGGAGACCCAGTACTTC. The chain is built from TRBV28 and TRBJ2-5; TRBD2 agrees at 7 bases. V dropped 2 bases and J dropped 5; count of bases not matched to a gene: 14. The CDR3 contains 17 residues. Germline CDR1 reads MDHEN; CDR2 reads SYDVKM.

The rearrangement joins TRBV19 to TRBJ2-7, with D uncertain. Germline CDR1 and CDR2: LNHDA and SQIVND (reference sequence). V lost 3 bases, J lost 2 bases, and 5 bases lay in between. This CDR3 has 12 residues. The CDR3 DNA follows: TGTGCCAGTAGTATCGTCCCCTACGAGCAGTACTTC. This encodes CASSIVPYEQYF. The complete variable domain, with remaining parts taken from reference TRBV19 and TRBJ2-7, reads DGGITQSPKYLFRKEGQNVTLSCEQNLNHDAMYWYRQDPGQGLRLIYYSQIVNDFQKGDIAEGYSVSREKKESFPLTVTSAQKNPTAFYLCASSIVPYEQYFGPGTRLTVT.

V is TRBV28 and J is TRBJ2-7; 11 bases align to TRBD2. The germline gives CDR1 MDHEN, CDR2 SYDVKM. CDR3 length equals 17 residues. Trimming at V came to 6 bases and at J to 2 bases, leaving 12 bases not matched to a gene. The CDR3 nucleotides are TGTGCCAGCAGCCGACCACTCGGGACTAGCGGAACCTACGAGCAGTACTTC. Translated: CASSRPLGTSGTYEQYF.

This chain links TRBV9 with TRBJ1-3; D unclear. Trimming removed 0 bases at V and 3 bases at J, with 7 bases between. The germline gives CDR1 SGDLS, CDR2 YYNGEE. The length of the CDR3 is 14 residues. The CDR3 DNA follows: TGTGCCAGCAGCGTAGCGGAGTTTGGAAACACCATATATTTT. Protein sequence: CASSVAEFGNTIYF.

Of note for this clone: This sample includes further DNA sequences coding for the same CDR3. The V gene is TRBV24-1, the J gene TRBJ1-5; TRBD1 aligns across 9 bases. Germline V lookup: CDR1 KGHDR, CDR2 SFDVKD. The CDR3 extends over 12 amino acids. J was trimmed by 4 bases and V by 10 bases; bases with no gene match: 1. The CDR3 sequence: CATGQGNQPQHF. CDR3 DNA sequence: TGTGCCACGGGACAGGGAAATCAGCCCCAGCATTTT.

The chain recombines TRBV27 with TRBJ1-2, with D possibly matching TRBD1 (6 bases). The CDR3 loop spans 15 amino acids. From germline, CDR1 is MNHEY and CDR2 SMNVEV (reference sequence). V was clipped by 1 base and J by 4 bases, with 13 bases between them. The DNA for the CDR3 is TGTGCCAGCAGTTTATTTCAGGGGCTGGTCTATGGCTACACCTTC. This translates into CASSLFQGLVYGYTF.

The rearrangement links TRBV6-5 to TRBJ2-7; TRBD2 is a possible D gene (5 bases). The CDR3 covers 13 residues. Germline V lookup: CDR1 MNHEY, CDR2 SVGAGI. Trimming removed 0 bases from V and 5 bases from J, with 8 bases in between. The CDR3, as DNA: TGTGCCAGCAGTTACTCGGGGAGTCACGAGCAGTACTTC. Translation gives CASSYSGSHEQYF.

V gene TRBV28 combines with J gene TRBJ1-4, with D possibly being TRBD1 (5 bases). V dropped 4 bases and J dropped 8 bases, with 29 bases sitting between them. The CDR3 is 19 residues long. Germline loops: CDR1 MDHEN, CDR2 SYDVKM. DNA of the CDR3: TGTGCCAGCAGTTCCCCGGGCAGGGCCGCATCTAATTTATACGAAAAACTGTTTTTT. Its protein product is CASSSPGRAASNLYEKLFF.

The J gene is TRBJ1-4, the V gene TRBV4-1, with TRBD1 matching over 10 bases. Looked up from germline, CDR1 is MGHRA and CDR2 is YSYEKL. This CDR3 is 15 amino acids long. J gave up 6 bases and V 1 base, and 2 bases lay outside the gene matches. CDR3 DNA sequence: TGCGCCAGCAGCCAAGGGACAGGGGGGGATGAAAAACTGTTTTTT. This translates into CASSQGTGGDEKLFF.

CDR3 loop: CATSDSVGLAVDEQFF. The CDR3 DNA follows: TGTGCCACCAGTGATTCGGTGGGACTAGCTGTGGATGAGCAGTTCTTC. The V call is TRBV24-1, the J call TRBJ2-1, with TRBD2 identical over 9 bases. Germline CDR1 is KGHDR and CDR2 is SFDVKD. This CDR3 spans 16 amino acids. V gave up 2 bases and J gave up 8 bases; unmatched junction bases: 9.

The chain links TRBV11-2 to TRBJ1-3, with D hard to call. The CDR3 consists of 15 residues. Germline V gene sequence: CDR1 SGHAT, CDR2 FQNNGV. Trimming took 5 bases from V and 0 from J, leaving 11 bases between them. The chain's CDR3 is CASSLRHFSGNTIYF. As DNA, the CDR3 is TGTGCCAGCAGCCTCAGACACTTCTCTGGAAACACCATATATTTT.

The V call is TRBV30, the J call TRBJ2-3; 11 positions match TRBD1. Trimming at V came to 8 bases and at J to 4 bases, leaving 5 bases not matched to a gene. The CDR3 is 13 residues long. Germline-derived CDR1 and CDR2 are GTSNPN and SVGIG (reference sequence). In DNA, the CDR3 is TGTGCCGGACAGGGGGCATTCGCAGATACGCAGTATTTT. This sequence encodes CAGQGAFADTQYF.

V usage is TRBV2 and J usage is TRBJ1-2; D is unclear. Germline lookup yields CDR1 SNHLY and CDR2 FYNNEI. V lost 0 bases to trimming and J lost 8 bases, with 7 bases between them. This CDR3 has 12 amino acids. CDR3 protein: CASSEALQGYTF. In DNA form, the CDR3 reads TGTGCCAGCAGTGAAGCGCTTCAGGGCTACACCTTC.